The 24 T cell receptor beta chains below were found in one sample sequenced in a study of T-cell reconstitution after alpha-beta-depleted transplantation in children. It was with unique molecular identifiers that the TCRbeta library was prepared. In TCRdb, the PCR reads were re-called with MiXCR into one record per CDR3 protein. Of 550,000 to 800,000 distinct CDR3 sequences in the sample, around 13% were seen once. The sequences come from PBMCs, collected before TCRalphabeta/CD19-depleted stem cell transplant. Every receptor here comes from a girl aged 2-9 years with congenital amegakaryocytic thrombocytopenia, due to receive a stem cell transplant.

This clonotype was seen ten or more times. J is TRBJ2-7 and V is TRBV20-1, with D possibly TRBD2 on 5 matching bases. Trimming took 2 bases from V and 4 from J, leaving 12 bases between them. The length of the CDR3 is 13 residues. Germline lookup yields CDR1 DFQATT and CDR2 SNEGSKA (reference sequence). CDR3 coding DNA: TGCAGTGCTAGACGGACCGGGGTGTACGAGCAGTACTTC. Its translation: CSARRTGVYEQYF.

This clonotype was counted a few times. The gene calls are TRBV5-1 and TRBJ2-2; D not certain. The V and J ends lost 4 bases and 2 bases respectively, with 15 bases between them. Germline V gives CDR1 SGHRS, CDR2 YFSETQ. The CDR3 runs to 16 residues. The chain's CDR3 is CASSLRQSLNTGELFF. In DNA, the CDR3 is TGCGCCAGCAGCCTCCGACAATCCCTTAACACCGGGGAGCTGTTTTTT.

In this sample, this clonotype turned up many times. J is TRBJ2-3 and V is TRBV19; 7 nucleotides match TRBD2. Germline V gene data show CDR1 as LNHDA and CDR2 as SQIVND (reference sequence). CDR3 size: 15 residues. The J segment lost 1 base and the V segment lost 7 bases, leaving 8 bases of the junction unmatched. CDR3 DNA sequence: TGTGCCAGTAAGGACCAAGGGAGGGGCACAGATACGCAGTATTTT. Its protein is CASKDQGRGTDTQYF. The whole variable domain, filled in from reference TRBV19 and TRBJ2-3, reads DGGITQSPKYLFRKEGQNVTLSCEQNLNHDAMYWYRQDPGQGLRLIYYSQIVNDFQKGDIAEGYSVSREKKESFPLTVTSAQKNPTAFYLCASKDQGRGTDTQYFGPGTRLTVL.

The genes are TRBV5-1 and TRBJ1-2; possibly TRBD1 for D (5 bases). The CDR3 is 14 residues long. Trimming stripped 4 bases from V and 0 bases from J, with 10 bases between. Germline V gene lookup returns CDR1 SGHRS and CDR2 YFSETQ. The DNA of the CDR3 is TGCGCCAGCAGCGGGACGGCAGCTAACTATGGCTACACCTTC. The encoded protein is CASSGTAANYGYTF.

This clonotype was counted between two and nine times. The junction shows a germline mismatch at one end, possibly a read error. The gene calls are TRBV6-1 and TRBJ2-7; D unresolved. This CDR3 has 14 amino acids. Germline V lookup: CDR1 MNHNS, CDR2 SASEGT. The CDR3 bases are TGTGCCAGCAGAGAAGGCGGAGAATCTTACGAGCAGTACTTC. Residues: CASREGGESYEQYF.

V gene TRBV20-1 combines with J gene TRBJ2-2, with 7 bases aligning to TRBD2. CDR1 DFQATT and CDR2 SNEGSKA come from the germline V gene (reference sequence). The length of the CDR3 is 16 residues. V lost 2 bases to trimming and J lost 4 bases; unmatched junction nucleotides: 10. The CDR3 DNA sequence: TGCAGTGCTAGACCCCCTGGACTAGAAAGCACCGGGGAGCTGTTTTTT. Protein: CSARPPGLESTGELFF.

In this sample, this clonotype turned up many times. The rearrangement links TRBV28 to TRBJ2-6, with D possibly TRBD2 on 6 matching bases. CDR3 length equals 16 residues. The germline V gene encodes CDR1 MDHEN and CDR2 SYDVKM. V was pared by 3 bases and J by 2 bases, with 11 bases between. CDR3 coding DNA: TGTGCCAGCAGTTTTGCGGGGAAAGCTGGGGCCAACGTCCTGACTTTC. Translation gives CASSFAGKAGANVLTF.

The CDR3 protein is CSVGTGGAYNEQFF. In DNA form, the CDR3 reads TGCAGCGTCGGGACAGGGGGGGCTTACAATGAGCAGTTCTTC. This chain uses TRBV29-1 with TRBJ2-1; 11 nucleotides match TRBD1. This CDR3 has 14 amino acids. The ends lost 6 bases at V and 4 bases at J; junction bases unmatched: 5. Germline V gene lookup returns CDR1 SQVTM and CDR2 ANQGSEA.

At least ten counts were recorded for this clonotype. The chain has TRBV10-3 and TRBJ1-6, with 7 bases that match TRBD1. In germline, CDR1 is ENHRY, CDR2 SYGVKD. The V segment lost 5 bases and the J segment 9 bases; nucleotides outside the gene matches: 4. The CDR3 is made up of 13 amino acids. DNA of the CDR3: TGTGCCATCAGTCAGGGGGAAAGTTCACCCCTCCACTTT. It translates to CAISQGESSPLHF.

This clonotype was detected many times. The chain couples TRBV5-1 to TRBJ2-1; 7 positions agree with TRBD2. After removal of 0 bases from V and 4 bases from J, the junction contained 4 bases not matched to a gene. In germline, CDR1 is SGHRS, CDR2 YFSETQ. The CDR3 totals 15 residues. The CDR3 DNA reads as TGCGCCAGCAGCTTGGCATCTAGCGGTTACAATGAGCAGTTCTTC. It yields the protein CASSLASSGYNEQFF.

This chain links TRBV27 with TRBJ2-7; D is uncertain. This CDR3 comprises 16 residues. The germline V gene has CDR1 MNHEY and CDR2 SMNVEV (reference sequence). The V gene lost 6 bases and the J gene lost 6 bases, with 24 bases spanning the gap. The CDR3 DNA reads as TGTGCCAGCAGCTACCTCGGCCGCCAAGGGATCACCGAGCAGTACTTC. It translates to CASSYLGRQGITEQYF.

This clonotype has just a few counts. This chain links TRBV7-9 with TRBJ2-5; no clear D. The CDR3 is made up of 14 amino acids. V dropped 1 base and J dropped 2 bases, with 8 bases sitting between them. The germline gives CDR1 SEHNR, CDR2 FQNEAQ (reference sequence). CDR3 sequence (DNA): TGTGCCAGCAGCTTAGTCCTGACTCAAGAGACCCAGTACTTC. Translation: CASSLVLTQETQYF.

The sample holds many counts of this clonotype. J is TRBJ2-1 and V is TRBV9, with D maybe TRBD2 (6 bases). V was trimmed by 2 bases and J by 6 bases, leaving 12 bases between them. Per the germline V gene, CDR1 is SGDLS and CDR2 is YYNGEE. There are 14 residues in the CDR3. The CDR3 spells CASSVRPSVNEQFF. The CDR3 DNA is TGTGCCAGCAGCGTCCGCCCTAGCGTCAATGAGCAGTTCTTC.

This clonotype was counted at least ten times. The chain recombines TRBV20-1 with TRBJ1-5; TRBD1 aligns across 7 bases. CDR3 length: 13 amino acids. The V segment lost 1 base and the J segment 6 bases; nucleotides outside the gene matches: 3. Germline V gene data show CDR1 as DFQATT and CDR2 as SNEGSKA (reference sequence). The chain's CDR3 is CSARGQGGQPQHF. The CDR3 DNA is TGCAGTGCTAGAGGACAGGGAGGTCAGCCCCAGCATTTT.

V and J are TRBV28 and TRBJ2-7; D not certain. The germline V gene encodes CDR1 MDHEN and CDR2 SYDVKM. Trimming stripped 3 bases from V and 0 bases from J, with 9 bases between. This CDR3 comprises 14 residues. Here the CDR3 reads CASSFPSISYEQYF. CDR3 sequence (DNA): TGTGCCAGCAGTTTTCCCAGCATCTCCTACGAGCAGTACTTC.

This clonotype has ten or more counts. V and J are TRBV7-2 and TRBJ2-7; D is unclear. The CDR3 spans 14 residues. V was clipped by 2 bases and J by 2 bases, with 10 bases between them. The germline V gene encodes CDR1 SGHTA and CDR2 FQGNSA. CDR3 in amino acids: CASSLFVRAYEQYF. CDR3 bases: TGTGCCAGCAGCTTATTCGTCAGAGCCTACGAGCAGTACTTC.

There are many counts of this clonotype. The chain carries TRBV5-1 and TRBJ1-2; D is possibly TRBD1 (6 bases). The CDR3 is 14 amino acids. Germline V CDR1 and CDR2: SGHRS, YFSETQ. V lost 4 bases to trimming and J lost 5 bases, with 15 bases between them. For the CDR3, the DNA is TGCGCCAGCAGCGTCCTCGACAGGAGTTATGGCTACACCTTC. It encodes CASSVLDRSYGYTF.

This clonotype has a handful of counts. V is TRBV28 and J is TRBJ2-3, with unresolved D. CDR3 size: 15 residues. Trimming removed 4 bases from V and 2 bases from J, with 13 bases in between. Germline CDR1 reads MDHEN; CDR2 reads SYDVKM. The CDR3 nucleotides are TGTGCCAGCAGTTATAGGGTCAGAGACACAGATACGCAGTATTTT. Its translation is CASSYRVRDTDTQYF.

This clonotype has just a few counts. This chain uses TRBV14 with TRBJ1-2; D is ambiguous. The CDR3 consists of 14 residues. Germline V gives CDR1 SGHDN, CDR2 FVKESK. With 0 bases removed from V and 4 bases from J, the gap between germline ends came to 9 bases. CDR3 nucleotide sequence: TGTGCCAGCAGCCAAGACGGGCCAGGCTATGGCTACACCTTC. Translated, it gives CASSQDGPGYGYTF.

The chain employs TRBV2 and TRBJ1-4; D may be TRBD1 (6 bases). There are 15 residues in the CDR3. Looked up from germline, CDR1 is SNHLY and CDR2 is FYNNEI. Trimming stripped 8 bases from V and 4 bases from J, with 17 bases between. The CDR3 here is CASGPQGRINEKLFF. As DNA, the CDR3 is TGTGCCAGCGGCCCTCAGGGGAGGATTAATGAAAAACTGTTTTTT.

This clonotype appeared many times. The CDR3 loop is CASSVAGGTSYEQYF. DNA of the CDR3: TGTGCCAGCAGCGTAGCGGGCGGGACTTCCTACGAGCAGTACTTC. The chain combines TRBV9 with TRBJ2-7; perhaps TRBD2 as D (6 bases). Trimming took off 0 bases at V and 1 base at J, with 11 bases between the two ends. The CDR3 length is 15 residues. CDR1 SGDLS and CDR2 YYNGEE come from the germline V gene.

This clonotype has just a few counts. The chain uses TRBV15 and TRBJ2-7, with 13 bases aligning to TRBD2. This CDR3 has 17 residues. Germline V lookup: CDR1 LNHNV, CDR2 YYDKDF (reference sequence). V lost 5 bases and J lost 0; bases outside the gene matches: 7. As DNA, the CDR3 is TGTGCCACCAGCCCACAAGGGACTAGCGGGATCTCCTACGAGCAGTACTTC. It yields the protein CATSPQGTSGISYEQYF.

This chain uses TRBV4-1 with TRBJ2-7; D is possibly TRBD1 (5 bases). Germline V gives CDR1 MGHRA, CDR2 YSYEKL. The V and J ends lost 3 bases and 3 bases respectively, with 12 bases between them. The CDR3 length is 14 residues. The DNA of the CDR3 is TGCGCCAGCAGCCAGGCCCCAGGGAACTACGAGCAGTACTTC. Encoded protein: CASSQAPGNYEQYF.

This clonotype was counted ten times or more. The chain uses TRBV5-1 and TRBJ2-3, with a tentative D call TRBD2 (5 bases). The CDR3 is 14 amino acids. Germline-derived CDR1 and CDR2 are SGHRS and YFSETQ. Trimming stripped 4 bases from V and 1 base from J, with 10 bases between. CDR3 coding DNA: TGCGCCAGCAGCGGTGAGGGTCGCACAGATACGCAGTATTTT. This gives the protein CASSGEGRTDTQYF.